Sequencing of this TCR beta chain was carried out in a study of cytomegalovirus exposure and HLA in healthy donors. Points from the study as a whole: Cytomegalovirus-associated status was assigned to fewer than 200 TCR beta chains.

In its sample, this clone was seen once. What it binds is not known. Looked up from germline, CDR1 is LNHNV and CDR2 is YYDKDF (reference sequence). V shed 1 base and J shed 5 bases, with 9 bases lying between them. CDR3 length equals 13 residues. PCR amplification relied on 60 Vbeta primers (plus 13 Jbeta primers). Clones were read by immunoSEQ multiplex PCR, and TCRdb kept only the in-frame ones, dropping some. The repertoire includes 150,000 to 200,000 clones, about 80% of them detected once, and 1.5% sits in the top ten. Source material: PBMCs. The receptor was derived from a girl aged 5-17 years in good health and CMV-seropositive. This chain uses TRBV15 with TRBJ2-7; D perhaps matches TRBD2 (6 bases). The CDR3 region is CATSRGGENEQYF. Written as DNA, the CDR3 is TGTGCCACCAGCAGAGGCGGGGAAAACGAGCAGTACTTC.